The rows below give T cell receptor beta chains drawn from one sample of a study of OX40 agonist ivuxolimab in advanced cancers. The protocol was immunoSEQ multiplex PCR, while the TCRdb copy is restricted to in-frame clones and leaves out a portion. The table shows about 81,000 clones, with 88% occurring only once. The sample in question was CD4+ or CD8+ T cells sorted from blood, obtained in a trial of the OX40 agonist ivuxolimab. The receptors stem from an adult with an advanced solid tumor such as melanoma, head and neck, liver or kidney cancer. Both conserved end residues are part of each CDR3. Fields, in order: clone size, J gene, CDR3 length, V gene, D gene, CDR3 DNA, CDR3 protein. A D gene is named only where the DNA matches it firmly. Some rows mark clone size as missing; the rest say once, few, many or name a class of expanded clone.

-	TRBJ1-2	12	TRBV6-6	-	TGTGCCAGCAGTTCTTTAGGGAGTGGCTACACCTTC	CASSSLGSGYTF
-	TRBJ2-3	16	TRBV7-9	-	TGTGCCAGCAGCTCCCGGGACATCGGAAACACAGATACGCAGTATTTT	CASSSRDIGNTDTQYF
-	TRBJ2-6	16	TRBV6-4	TRBD1	TGTGCCAGCAGAAGGGACAGCATCTCTGGGGCCAACGTCCTGACTTTC	CASRRDSISGANVLTF
-	TRBJ1-2	15	TRBV19	TRBD1	TGTGCCAGTATGACCTTAGGGACAGCTAACTATGGCTACACCTTC	CASMTLGTANYGYTF
-	TRBJ1-3	14	TRBV6-5	-	TGTGGTACGGGGTCGGCAGAACCTGGAAACACCATATATTTT	CGTGSAEPGNTIYF
-	TRBJ2-7	15	TRBV6-5	TRBD1	TGTGCCAGCAGACCTCGCCGGGACAGGGGCCACGAGCAGTACTTC	CASRPRRDRGHEQYF
-	TRBJ1-5	15	TRBV7-2	-	TGTGCCAGCAGCGAAAATCGGGGGAGCAATCAGCCCCAGCATTTT	CASSENRGSNQPQHF
-	TRBJ2-3	11	TRBV10-2	-	TGCGCCAGCAGTGCGTCAGATACGCAGTATTTT	CASSASDTQYF
once	TRBJ2-2	13	TRBV5-5	-	TGTGCCAGCAGTTCAGGGTTTACCGGGGAGCTGTTTTTT	CASSSGFTGELFF
few	TRBJ1-2	14	TRBV19	-	TGTGCCAGTAGTATAGGGGTTAGCGACTATGGCTACACCTTC	CASSIGVSDYGYTF
-	TRBJ1-1	14	TRBV9	-	TGTGCCAGCAGCGTAGATGGGGGATCCACTGAAGCTTTCTTT	CASSVDGGSTEAFF
-	TRBJ2-5	12	TRBV5-6	-	TGTGCCAGCAGCTTGGCCTCGGGGACCCAGTACTTC	CASSLASGTQYF
once	TRBJ2-2	14	TRBV4-2	-	TGTGCCAGCAGCCGGTCTGGGGACACCGGGGAGCTGTTTTTT	CASSRSGDTGELFF
once	TRBJ1-5	15	TRBV7-2	-	TGTGCCAGCAGCTTAGCAGGACCTAACAACCAGCCCCAGCATTTT	CASSLAGPNNQPQHF
-	TRBJ1-2	15	TRBV6-1	TRBD1	TGTGCCAGCATCAACACCGGGACAGCCTTTGGCGGCTACACCTTC	CASINTGTAFGGYTF
-	TRBJ1-2	13	TRBV6-5	-	TGTGCCAGCAGTTACATTCAAACGTATGGCTACACCTTC	CASSYIQTYGYTF
-	TRBJ1-4	15	TRBV5-1	-	TGCGCCAGCAGCTTGGGGGTGGTGAGGAATGAAAAACTGTTTTTT	CASSLGVVRNEKLFF
-	TRBJ2-1	13	TRBV27	TRBD1	TGTGCCAGCCAGACAGGGTTCTACAATGAGCAGTTCTTC	CASQTGFYNEQFF
-	TRBJ1-3	14	TRBV6-6	-	TGTGCCAGCAGTTATGGGGTAGCTGGAAACACCATATATTTT	CASSYGVAGNTIYF
-	TRBJ2-6	14	TRBV5-4	-	TGTGCCAGCAGCTTTCTAACCGGGGCCAACGTCCTGACTTTC	CASSFLTGANVLTF
-	TRBJ2-2	15	TRBV2	-	TGTGCCAGCACCACGGACAACGCGAACACCGGGGAGCTGTTTTTT	CASTTDNANTGELFF